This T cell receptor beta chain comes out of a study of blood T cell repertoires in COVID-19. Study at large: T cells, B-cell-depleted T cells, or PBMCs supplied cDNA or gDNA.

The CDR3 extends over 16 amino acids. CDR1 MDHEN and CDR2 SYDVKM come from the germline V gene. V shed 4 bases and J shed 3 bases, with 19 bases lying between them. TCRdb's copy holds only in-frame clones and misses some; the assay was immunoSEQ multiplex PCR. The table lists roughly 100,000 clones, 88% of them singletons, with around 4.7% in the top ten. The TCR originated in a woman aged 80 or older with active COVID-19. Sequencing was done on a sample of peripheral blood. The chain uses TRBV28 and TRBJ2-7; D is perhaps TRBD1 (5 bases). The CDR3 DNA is TGTGCCAGCAGTTCCCCAGGGTCCCCGAGGAGCTACGAGCAGTACTTC. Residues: CASSSPGSPRSYEQYF.